The sample holds a few counts of the clone carrying this T cell receptor (beta chain). Antigen unknown. This record belongs to a study of blood T cell dynamics during melanoma immunotherapy. The study's findings and limits: Immune-effector CD8+ cells best matched cell-free DNA CDR3 sequences and were most clonal.

The assay received all extracted DNA from sorted CD8+ subsets. Assay: immunoSEQ multiplex PCR; the TCRdb copy retains only in-frame clones and omits some. The table lists approximately 3,500 clones, around 96% of them singletons. V gave up 0 bases and J gave up 2 bases, with 10 bases separating them. The V gene's germline CDR1 is SGHDN and CDR2 FVKESK. CDR3 length: 15 amino acids. As to time point: week 3, after first cycle of checkpoint inhibitor. Sampling occurred pretreatment (T0) and at week 3 (W3), after cycle one of checkpoint blockade. J is TRBJ1-2 and V is TRBV14; D ambiguous. The sample here was effector memory CD8+ T cells from blood, taken from a patient treated with checkpoint blockade. This sequence was found in a human donor with melanoma. The chain's CDR3 is CASSQDQAKNYGYTF. The CDR3 DNA is TGTGCCAGCAGCCAAGATCAAGCGAAGAACTATGGCTACACCTTC.